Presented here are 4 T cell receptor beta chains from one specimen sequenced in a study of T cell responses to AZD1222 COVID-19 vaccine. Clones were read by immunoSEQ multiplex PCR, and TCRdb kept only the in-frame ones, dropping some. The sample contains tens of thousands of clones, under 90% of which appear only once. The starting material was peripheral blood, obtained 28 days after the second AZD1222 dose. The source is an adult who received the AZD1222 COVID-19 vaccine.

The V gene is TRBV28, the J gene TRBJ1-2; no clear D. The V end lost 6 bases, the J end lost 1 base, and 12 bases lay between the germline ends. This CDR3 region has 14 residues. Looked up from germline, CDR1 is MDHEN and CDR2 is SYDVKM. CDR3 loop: CASSLTWDNYGYTF. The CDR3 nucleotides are TGTGCCAGCAGCCTGACCTGGGATAACTATGGCTACACCTTC.

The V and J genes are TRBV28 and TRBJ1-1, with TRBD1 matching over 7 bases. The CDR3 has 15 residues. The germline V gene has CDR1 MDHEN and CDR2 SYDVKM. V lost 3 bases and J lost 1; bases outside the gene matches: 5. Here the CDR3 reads CASSLPGGWNTEAFF. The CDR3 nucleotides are TGTGCCAGCAGTTTGCCAGGGGGTTGGAACACTGAAGCTTTCTTT.

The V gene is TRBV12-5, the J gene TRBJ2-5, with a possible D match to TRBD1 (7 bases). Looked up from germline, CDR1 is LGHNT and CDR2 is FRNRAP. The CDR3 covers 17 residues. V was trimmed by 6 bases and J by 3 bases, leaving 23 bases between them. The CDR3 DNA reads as TGTGCTAGTGGCCCTGGGGGGACAGTTGAGGTCAAAGAGACCCAGTACTTC. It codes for CASGPGGTVEVKETQYF.

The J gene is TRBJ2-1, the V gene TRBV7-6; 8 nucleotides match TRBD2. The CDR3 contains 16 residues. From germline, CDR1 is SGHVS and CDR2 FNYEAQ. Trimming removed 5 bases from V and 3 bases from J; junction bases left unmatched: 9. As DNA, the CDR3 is TGTGCCAGCAGCGGCACTAGCGGAGGTTTCTACAATGAGCAGTTCTTC. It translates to CASSGTSGGFYNEQFF.